Below are 22 T cell receptor beta chains sequenced from a single sample in a study of high-grade serous ovarian cancer treatment subgroups. Sequenced by immunoSEQ multiplex PCR; TCRdb stores in-frame clones only, minus some. The sample carries around 2,000 clones, around 86% recorded once. Tumor samples were taken before definitive surgery or chemotherapy. Sequencing was carried out using tumor tissue. The receptors were sampled from a human donor with high-grade serous ovarian cancer.

This chain connects TRBV28 to TRBJ2-3, with D possibly matching TRBD2 (6 bases). The V gene's germline CDR1 is MDHEN and CDR2 SYDVKM. The CDR3 runs to 16 residues. V lost 2 bases, J lost 1 base, and 13 bases lay in between. CDR3 DNA sequence: TGTGCCAGCAGTTTAGTTCCCGGCGGGGGCACAGATACGCAGTATTTT. Residues: CASSLVPGGGTDTQYF.

The rearrangement joins TRBV7-8 to TRBJ1-1; no clear D gene. V dropped 3 bases and J dropped 4 bases, with 12 bases sitting between them. Germline V gene sequence: CDR1 SGHVS, CDR2 FQNEAQ. The CDR3 sequence is 14 residues long. DNA for the CDR3: TGTGCCAGCAGCTTTGGGCCTGCGGGCACTGAAGCTTTCTTT. It specifies CASSFGPAGTEAFF.

The chain couples TRBV6-5 to TRBJ2-7; the D gene is possibly TRBD2 (6 bases). The CDR3 contains 14 residues. Trimming removed 2 bases at V and 2 bases at J, with 10 bases between. The V gene's germline CDR1 is MNHEY and CDR2 SVGAGI. The DNA for the CDR3 is TGTGCCAGCAGTTACACCGGGAGCCCCTACGAGCAGTACTTC. Encoded protein: CASSYTGSPYEQYF.

The genes are TRBV28 and TRBJ1-3; D unresolved. Germline V CDR1 and CDR2: MDHEN, SYDVKM. This CDR3 is 13 amino acids long. The V end was cut by 4 bases, the J end by 4 bases, with 8 bases between. The CDR3 loop reads CASSSPRGNTIYF. CDR3 in DNA: TGTGCCAGCAGTTCCCCCAGGGGAAACACCATATATTTT.

This rearrangement joins TRBV4-3 to TRBJ1-3, with TRBD1 identical over 9 bases. CDR3 length equals 17 residues. From germline, CDR1 is LGHNA and CDR2 YSLEER. Losses at the gene ends were 2 bases for V and 0 bases for J; bases not matched to a gene: 5. CDR3 protein: CASSQSGQGSSGNTIYF. The CDR3 nucleotides are TGCGCCAGCAGCCAAAGTGGACAGGGGTCCTCTGGAAACACCATATATTTT.

This sequence joins TRBV7-2 and TRBJ2-1; D remains ambiguous. The CDR3 consists of 13 residues. With 0 bases removed from V and 6 bases from J, the gap between germline ends came to 6 bases. Looked up from germline, CDR1 is SGHTA and CDR2 is FQGNSA. The CDR3 here is CASSLAGINEQFF. CDR3 DNA: TGTGCCAGCAGCTTAGCCGGAATCAATGAGCAGTTCTTC.

The chain links TRBV7-3 to TRBJ2-3, with 8 bases identical to TRBD1. This CDR3 has 18 residues. Germline loops: CDR1 SGHTA, CDR2 FQGTGA. V trimming: 1 base; J trimming: 0 bases; junction bases outside the gene matches: 9. The CDR3 DNA follows: TGTGCCAGCAGCTTAAGCAGCGACAGGGGTCGGAGCACAGATACGCAGTATTTT. Its protein product is CASSLSSDRGRSTDTQYF.

The rearrangement uses TRBV11-2 and TRBJ2-1; TRBD1 or TRBD2 may be the D gene (6 bases each). The V gene lost 3 bases and the J gene lost 6 bases, with 15 bases spanning the gap. The CDR3 runs 15 residues. CDR1 SGHAT and CDR2 FQNNGV come from the germline V gene. The CDR3 DNA is TGTGCCAGCAGCTTTGCATCGGGGGCCTTCAATGAGCAGTTCTTC. Translating gives CASSFASGAFNEQFF.

The chain carries TRBV4-3 and TRBJ2-5; TRBD2 might be the D (5 bases). The CDR3 runs to 22 residues. V was shortened by 2 bases and J by 3 bases, with 34 bases between the two germline ends. Germline CDR1 LGHNA, CDR2 YSLEER. DNA of the CDR3: TGCGCCAGCAGCCAACTTCCCGCCTTCCCACTCAAGCGGCGGTCGGTGGAAGAGACCCAGTACTTC. Translation gives CASSQLPAFPLKRRSVEETQYF.

This sequence joins TRBV6-6 and TRBJ2-5; D is ambiguous. V was cut by 0 bases and J by 1 base, with 6 bases left in between. The CDR3 length is 14 residues. CDR1 MNHNY and CDR2 SVGAGI come from the germline V gene (reference sequence). CDR3: CASSYSNIQETQYF. The CDR3 DNA sequence: TGTGCCAGCAGTTACTCTAACATCCAAGAGACCCAGTACTTC.

The chain combines TRBV19 with TRBJ1-2; tentatively, D is TRBD1 (5 bases). The V and J ends lost 4 bases and 6 bases respectively, with 18 bases between them. CDR1 is LNHDA and CDR2 is SQIVND in the germline V gene (reference sequence). There are 15 residues in the CDR3. The DNA of the CDR3 is TGTGCCAGTAGTAAACTAGGGACGATTGCTAATGGCTACACCTTC. Its protein is CASSKLGTIANGYTF.

This clone has only one observation. This chain links TRBV2 with TRBJ1-5; the D gene is possibly TRBD1 (5 bases). The V end was cut by 8 bases, the J end by 4 bases, with 12 bases between. Per germline, CDR1 SNHLY and CDR2 FYNNEI. CDR3 length equals 13 residues. CDR3: CASGNTGNQPQHF. CDR3 DNA: TGTGCCAGCGGGAACACAGGTAATCAGCCCCAGCATTTT. Full variable domain (missing parts from reference TRBV2 and TRBJ1-5): EPEVTQTPSHQVTQMGQEVILRCVPISNHLYFYWYRQILGQKVEFLVSFYNNEISEKSEIFDDQFSVERPDGSNFTLKIRSTKLEDSAMYFCASGNTGNQPQHFGDGTRLSIL.

In regard to this clone: A junction boundary mismatches the germline segment, possibly from a read error. J is TRBJ1-2 and V is TRBV6-1; tentatively, D is TRBD1 (6 bases). CDR3 size: 14 residues. Germline V gene data show CDR1 as MNHNS and CDR2 as SASEGT. The CDR3 sequence: CASSEGDTRGGYTF. The CDR3 nucleotides are TGTGCCAGCAGCGAAGGGGATACCAGGGGTGGCTACACCTTC.

This chain connects TRBV27 to TRBJ2-5, with D possibly matching TRBD1 (6 bases). This CDR3 has 14 residues. Trimming left V 4 bases short and J 2 bases short, with 11 bases between. The V gene's germline CDR1 is MNHEY and CDR2 SMNVEV (reference sequence). The CDR3 sequence is CASSSTGIQETQYF. The CDR3 DNA is TGTGCCAGCAGTTCTACAGGGATTCAAGAGACCCAGTACTTC.

The chain carries TRBV19 and TRBJ2-7; D tentatively fits TRBD1 or TRBD2 (5 bases each). The V gene's germline CDR1 is LNHDA and CDR2 SQIVND (reference sequence). This CDR3 contains 12 residues. V dropped 10 bases and J dropped 7 bases, with 17 bases sitting between them. Written as DNA, the CDR3 is TGTGCCACACTTGGGGGAGTTGGAGAGCAGTACTTC. Its protein is CATLGGVGEQYF.

The chain has TRBV11-1 and TRBJ1-3; 7 bases map to TRBD1. Germline CDR1 is SGHAT and CDR2 is FQDESV (reference sequence). The CDR3 extends over 15 amino acids. V was clipped by 5 bases and J by 0 bases; unmatched bases: 4. CDR3 nucleotides: TGTGCCAGCAGCGATGGGACAGACTCTGGAAACACCATATATTTT. This translates into CASSDGTDSGNTIYF. The entire variable domain, with the rest obtained from reference TRBV11-1 and TRBJ1-3, is as follows: EAEVAQSPRYKITEKSQAVAFWCDPISGHATLYWYRQILGQGPELLVQFQDESVVDDSQLPKDRFSAERLKGVDSTLKIQPAELGDSAMYLCASSDGTDSGNTIYFGEGSWLTVV.

The rearrangement joins TRBV10-3 to TRBJ2-2; TRBD2 matches 9 bases. The ends lost 10 bases at V and 0 bases at J; junction bases unmatched: 3. This CDR3 comprises 14 residues. Germline CDR1 and CDR2: ENHRY and SYGVKD. The CDR3 spells CATRLAANTGELFF. For the CDR3, the DNA is TGTGCCACTCGACTAGCGGCGAACACCGGGGAGCTGTTTTTT.

This clone has a single count. The V gene is TRBV9, the J gene TRBJ2-5; D unclear. The V end lost 0 bases, the J end lost 1 base, and 7 bases lay between the germline ends. The CDR3 runs 14 residues. Germline CDR1 SGDLS, CDR2 YYNGEE. Here the CDR3 DNA reads TGTGCCAGCAGCGTAGGCGGCAGCCAAGAGACCCAGTACTTC. It is translated as CASSVGGSQETQYF.

V is TRBV19 and J is TRBJ2-7; 7 bases match TRBD1. Germline loops: CDR1 LNHDA, CDR2 SQIVND (reference sequence). This CDR3 contains 15 residues. V trimming: 3 bases; J trimming: 0 bases; junction bases outside the gene matches: 5. This chain's CDR3 is CASSMAGTDSYEQYF. The CDR3 nucleotides are TGTGCCAGTAGTATGGCAGGGACAGACTCCTACGAGCAGTACTTC.

This chain joins TRBV4-1 and TRBJ2-3, with 9 bases matching TRBD2. This CDR3 comprises 17 residues. The V gene end was trimmed by 0 bases and the J gene end by 4 bases; junction bases not matched to a gene: 8. The germline V gene encodes CDR1 MGHRA and CDR2 YSYEKL. Written as DNA, the CDR3 is TGCGCCAGCAGCCAAGAAGGGGGAGCGGGGGGCCCAGATACGCAGTATTTT. It specifies CASSQEGGAGGPDTQYF.

V usage is TRBV27 and J usage is TRBJ1-3; no definite D call. CDR1 is MNHEY, CDR2 SMNVEV, per germline (reference sequence). CDR3 length: 16 amino acids. V shed 3 bases and J shed 0 bases, with 12 bases lying between them. The CDR3 protein is CASSLAHPTSGNTIYF. CDR3 coding DNA: TGTGCCAGCAGTTTGGCCCACCCGACCTCTGGAAACACCATATATTTT.

The chain is built from TRBV7-7 and TRBJ1-4; TRBD1 is a possible D gene (5 bases). The germline CDR1 and CDR2 sequences are SSHAT and FNYEAQ (reference sequence). Trimming stripped 5 bases from V and 0 bases from J, with 13 bases between. The CDR3 totals 16 residues. CDR3 in DNA: TGTGCCAGCAGCCTGGGCGGGGGGACAACTAATGAAAAACTGTTTTTT. Its translation is CASSLGGGTTNEKLFF.